Reported below is one T cell receptor (beta chain). This record comes from a study of blood T cell repertoires in COVID-19. Across the whole study: COVID-19 samples from acute and convalescent phases originated in the United States, Italy and Spain. T cells, B-cell-depleted T cells, or PBMCs supplied cDNA or gDNA.

Original handling: Estimation of nucleated cell counts was performed using reference gene primer amplification. Sequencing was performed with immunoSEQ multiplex PCR; in TCRdb, only in-frame clones are kept and a portion is missing. V, J and clone size are taken as reported in that table, and D and trimming were inferred from the DNA itself. The data show tens of thousands of clones, roughly 90% seen once. Germline V gives CDR1 MDHEN, CDR2 SYDVKM. The CDR3 is 12 residues long. V lost 3 bases and J lost 15; bases outside the gene matches: 7. Sequenced material: peripheral blood. The source is a man aged 50 to 59 with acute or convalescent COVID-19. The chain carries TRBV28 and TRBJ2-1, with 8 bases lining up with TRBD2. The CDR3: CASSFGGARWFF. DNA of the CDR3: TGTGCCAGCAGTTTCGGGGGGGCCCGGTGGTTCTTC.